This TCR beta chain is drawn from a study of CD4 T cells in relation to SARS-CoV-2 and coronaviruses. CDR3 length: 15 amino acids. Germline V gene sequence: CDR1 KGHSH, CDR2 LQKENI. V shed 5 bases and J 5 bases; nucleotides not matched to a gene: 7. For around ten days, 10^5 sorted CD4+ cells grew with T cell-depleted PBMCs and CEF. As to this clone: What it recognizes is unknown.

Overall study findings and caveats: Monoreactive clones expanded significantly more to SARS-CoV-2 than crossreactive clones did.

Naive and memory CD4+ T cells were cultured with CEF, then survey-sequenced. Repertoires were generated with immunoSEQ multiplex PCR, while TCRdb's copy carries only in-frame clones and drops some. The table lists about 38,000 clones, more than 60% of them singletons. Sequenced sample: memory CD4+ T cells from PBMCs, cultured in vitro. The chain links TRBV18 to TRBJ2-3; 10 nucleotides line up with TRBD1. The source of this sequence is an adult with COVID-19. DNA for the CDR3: TGTGCCAGCTCATCAACGGGGACAGGGGTAGATACGCAGTATTTT. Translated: CASSSTGTGVDTQYF.